This TCR beta chain originates from a study of graft-versus-host responses after intestinal transplantation. Study-level information: After anti-thymocyte globulin induction, recipients took tacrolimus and steroids for around 3 years.

TCRdb's table, derived via immunoSEQ multiplex PCR, lists solely in-frame clones and lacks some. The sample has approximately 8,200 clones, approximately 97% seen once. This CDR3 region has 12 residues. CDR1 SQVTM and CDR2 ANQGSEA come from the germline V gene. V lost 8 bases and J lost 6; bases outside the gene matches: 10. This receptor was taken from a human patient who received an intestinal transplant, so some T cells may come from the graft donor. The sequences come from PBMCs, collected 23 days after intestinal transplant. The genes are TRBV29-1 and TRBJ2-7, with 7 bases lining up with TRBD1. Here the CDR3 DNA reads TGCAGCACTCTCCGTACAGGGGCCGAGCAGTACTTC. Its protein is CSTLRTGAEQYF.